This TCR beta chain originates from a study of blood T cell repertoires in COVID-19. The overall study: The samples span acute and convalescent COVID-19 from the United States, Italy and Spain. PBMCs, B-cell-depleted T cells, or T cells were the source of the cDNA or gDNA that made up the material.

As processed by the authors: Amplification with reference gene primers provided the estimates of nucleated cell counts. Sequencing was performed with immunoSEQ multiplex PCR; in TCRdb, only in-frame clones are kept and a portion is missing. From that table come the V and J calls and clone size; the DNA was used to work out D and trimming. Here the sample spans under 60,000 clones, 75% to 90% being singletons. The CDR3 totals 15 residues. In germline, CDR1 is SQVTM, CDR2 ANQGSEA. Between the trimmed V and J ends, which lost 2 bases and 1 base, there was a span of 12 bases. Sequenced sample: peripheral blood. The sequence was collected from a young man with COVID-19, enrolled during active disease. The chain recombines TRBV29-1 with TRBJ2-1; D may be TRBD2 (5 bases). CDR3 nucleotides: TGCAGCGTTGAACTAAGGGAGAGGTCCTACAATGAGCAGTTCTTC. Translation: CSVELRERSYNEQFF.